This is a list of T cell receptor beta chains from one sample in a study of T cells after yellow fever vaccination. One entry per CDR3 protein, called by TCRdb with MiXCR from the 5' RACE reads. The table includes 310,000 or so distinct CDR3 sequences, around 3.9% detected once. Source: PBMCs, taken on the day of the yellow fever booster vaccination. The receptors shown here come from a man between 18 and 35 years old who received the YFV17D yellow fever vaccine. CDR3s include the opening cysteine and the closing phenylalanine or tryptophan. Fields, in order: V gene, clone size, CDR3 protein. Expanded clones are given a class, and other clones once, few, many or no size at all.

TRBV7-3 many CASSRSGGSYNEQFF
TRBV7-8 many CASSPLDTEAFF
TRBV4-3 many CASSQRGNEQFF
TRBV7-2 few CASSLGPHWQYF
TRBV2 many CASSEEFF
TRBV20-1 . CSARGLWGVGYGYTF
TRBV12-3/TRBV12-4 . CASRTSGDEKFF
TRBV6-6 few CASSTTNDRGQPGDF
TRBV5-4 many CASSLSTPNEQFF
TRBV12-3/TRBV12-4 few CASSSDMPGGRKLFF
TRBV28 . CASSLPRQGGTEAFF
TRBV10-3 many CAIRIQGVNTEAFF
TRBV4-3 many CASSRGRDRETGELFF
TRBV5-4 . CASSLSLADLPKQDTQYF
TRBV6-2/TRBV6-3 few CASGKLVNTGELFF
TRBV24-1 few CATSDPLDISTDEQFF
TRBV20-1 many CSARRVSSYEQYF
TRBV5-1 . CASSLTGRVAKNIQYF
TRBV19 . CASSIPGTGRYNEQFF
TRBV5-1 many CASSLDGAPTGELFF
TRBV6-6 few CASSWTLAGQGNEQFF
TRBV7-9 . CASSLVVWGPRVDTEAFF
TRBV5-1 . CASSERGLAHQETQYF
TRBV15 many CATSRGLGEGNEQFF
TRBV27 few CASSSSGLFQETQYF
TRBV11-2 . CASSLDGLVVQGQTQYF
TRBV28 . CASSLQRGATGELFF
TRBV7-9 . CASSSDRGVPGELFF
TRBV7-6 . CASSTQTGFSTF
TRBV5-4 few CASSGPDAYYGYTF
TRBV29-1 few CSVVPGNTEAFF
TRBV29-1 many CSVEPGTEAFF
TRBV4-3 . CASSQDPPMDTGELFF
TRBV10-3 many CAISESRNPSNEQFF
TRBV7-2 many CASSPPGGNTEAFF
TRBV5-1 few CASSLWWGAQPQHF
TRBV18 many CASSPRTAATDTQYF
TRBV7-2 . CASSSDRTSGANVLTF
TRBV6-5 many CASSFTPGRRGSTEAFF
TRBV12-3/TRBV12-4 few CASSRTSFETQYF
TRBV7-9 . CASSTDPGTGDTGELFF
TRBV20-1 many CSARAPRRKYSNQPQHF
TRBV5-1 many CASSLAASGGYDEQYF
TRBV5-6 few CASSGRGHYNEQFF
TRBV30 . CALGPGNTIYF
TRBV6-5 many CASSYSEGLAYEQFF
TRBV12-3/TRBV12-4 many CASSLLPGELFF
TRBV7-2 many CASSFRSGGDLDTQYF
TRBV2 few CASDKTGEGQPQHF
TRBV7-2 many CASSRFGGNTGELFF
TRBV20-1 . CSARTARGEDEQFF
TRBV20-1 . CSAQTGGTYGYTF
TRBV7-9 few CASGTEAYNEQFF
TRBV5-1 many CASIGLYNEQFF
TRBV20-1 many CSATPFGDTVHKTGELFF
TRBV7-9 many CASSSGGLAVRETQYF
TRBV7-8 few CASSLPRLAFSYNEQFF
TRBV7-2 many CASSPRLAGGRDTQYF
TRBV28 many CASSGRRAGELFF
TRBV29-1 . CSVASGGATYNEQFF